This TCR beta chain was sequenced in a study of CD8 T cells in Susac syndrome. The study, taken as a whole, reports: The study recognized that the number of individuals in its TCR sequencing and HLA analysis was relatively small.

Random hexamers primed reverse transcription of roughly 0.5 to 1 ug RNA. An immunoSEQ multiplex PCR generated amplified TCR beta CDR3 products spanning 54 Vbeta and 13 Jbeta. MiXCR was run by TCRdb on the immunoSEQ multiplex PCR reads, yielding one entry per CDR3 protein. The repertoire holds roughly 120,000 distinct CDR3 sequences, with 94% as singletons. This clonotype has only a few counts. Antigen specificity is unknown. V lost 3 bases to trimming and J lost 1 base, with 6 bases between them. The CDR3 is made up of 13 amino acids. The germline V gene encodes CDR1 SGHAT and CDR2 FQDESV (reference sequence). The multiple sclerosis controls were treatment-naive patients, and their relapsing-remitting disease was stable or active.

The J gene is TRBJ2-5, the V gene TRBV11-1; possibly TRBD2 for D (5 bases). The clonotype comes from a human donor with multiple sclerosis. Sequencing input: CD4+ T cells from PBMCs. The CDR3 sequence: CASSFAGQETQYF. For the CDR3, the DNA is TGTGCCAGCAGCTTTGCGGGCCAAGAGACCCAGTACTTC.